The rows below give T cell receptor beta chains drawn from one sample of a study of PD-L1 blockade in urothelial cancer. The protocol was immunoSEQ multiplex PCR, while the TCRdb copy is restricted to in-frame clones and leaves out a portion. The table includes roughly 40,000 clones, around four fifths detected once. The sample consisted of PBMCs, taken around atezolizumab (anti-PD-L1) treatment. All receptors derive from a man aged 55 to 70 with urothelial cancer. Both conserved end residues are part of each CDR3. Each record gives: J gene, V gene, clone size, CDR3 protein. The size of a clone is reported for some rows only, either as once, few or many, or as a class for expanded clones.

j_gene: TRBJ1-6
v_gene: TRBV7-6
abundance: .
CDR3aa: CASSSGGGQGPSTYNSPLHF

j_gene: TRBJ2-5
v_gene: TRBV5-4
abundance: .
CDR3aa: CASSFGGETQYF

j_gene: TRBJ2-1
v_gene: TRBV6-5
abundance: .
CDR3aa: CASSYRRELFF

j_gene: TRBJ2-5
v_gene: TRBV5-1
abundance: .
CDR3aa: CASSWHREQETQYF

j_gene: TRBJ2-7
v_gene: TRBV28
abundance: .
CDR3aa: CASSWDRGTYEQYF

j_gene: TRBJ2-7
v_gene: TRBV6-1
abundance: once
CDR3aa: CASSEGRRMDRDYEQYF

j_gene: TRBJ1-5
v_gene: TRBV19
abundance: .
CDR3aa: CASSTPGVHHQPQHF

j_gene: TRBJ1-2
v_gene: TRBV28
abundance: .
CDR3aa: CASQSGTGVAGYTF

j_gene: TRBJ2-7
v_gene: TRBV2
abundance: .
CDR3aa: CASGRDSNDEQYF

j_gene: TRBJ2-7
v_gene: TRBV5-4
abundance: .
CDR3aa: CASSFGTGDSEQYF

j_gene: TRBJ1-1
v_gene: TRBV29-1
abundance: few
CDR3aa: CSVTRGRLNTEAFF

j_gene: TRBJ1-4
v_gene: TRBV28
abundance: .
CDR3aa: CASTRTIPEKLFF

j_gene: TRBJ1-2
v_gene: TRBV5-4
abundance: .
CDR3aa: CASSLEGGGQNYGYTF

j_gene: TRBJ1-4
v_gene: TRBV5-1
abundance: .
CDR3aa: CASSLGDRGFADEKLFF

j_gene: TRBJ1-1
v_gene: TRBV19
abundance: .
CDR3aa: CASSGGQNTEAFF

j_gene: TRBJ1-1
v_gene: TRBV5-1
abundance: few
CDR3aa: CASSSGTGLNTEAFF

j_gene: TRBJ2-7
v_gene: TRBV19
abundance: .
CDR3aa: CASTRTSGTYEQYF

j_gene: TRBJ2-2
v_gene: TRBV6-6
abundance: .
CDR3aa: CASCAGTSVKNGELFF

j_gene: TRBJ1-2
v_gene: TRBV14
abundance: .
CDR3aa: CASSRHSGKGSYGYTF

j_gene: TRBJ2-7
v_gene: TRBV5-8
abundance: .
CDR3aa: CASSLGQFPYEQYF

j_gene: TRBJ1-2
v_gene: TRBV11-3
abundance: .
CDR3aa: CASSFAIAANYGYTF

j_gene: TRBJ1-4
v_gene: TRBV5-1
abundance: .
CDR3aa: CASSVVSLNEKLFF

j_gene: TRBJ2-1
v_gene: TRBV19
abundance: few
CDR3aa: CASSIGGGRRAYNEQFF

j_gene: TRBJ1-2
v_gene: TRBV28
abundance: .
CDR3aa: CASSQGRGTYYGYTF

j_gene: TRBJ2-5
v_gene: TRBV9
abundance: .
CDR3aa: CASSSKTSGGGLETQYF

j_gene: TRBJ2-7
v_gene: TRBV6-6
abundance: .
CDR3aa: CASSYTAGENYEQYF

j_gene: TRBJ2-7
v_gene: TRBV14
abundance: .
CDR3aa: CASSHRDYYEQYF

j_gene: TRBJ2-7
v_gene: TRBV19
abundance: .
CDR3aa: CASTQGGGQAVYEQYF

j_gene: TRBJ1-5
v_gene: TRBV6-1
abundance: .
CDR3aa: CASSELTGKQPQHF

j_gene: TRBJ2-5
v_gene: TRBV6-1
abundance: .
CDR3aa: CASSDGTGQETQYF

j_gene: TRBJ1-2
v_gene: TRBV19
abundance: .
CDR3aa: CASLNRGQRGYTF

j_gene: TRBJ2-1
v_gene: TRBV7-8
abundance: .
CDR3aa: CASSPPSGAYNEQFF

j_gene: TRBJ1-6
v_gene: TRBV5-4
abundance: few
CDR3aa: CASSPRALDSPLHF

j_gene: TRBJ2-5
v_gene: TRBV15
abundance: .
CDR3aa: CATSRDWTGEETQYF

j_gene: TRBJ2-7
v_gene: TRBV28
abundance: .
CDR3aa: CASRSGQGATSGSSEQYF

j_gene: TRBJ1-4
v_gene: TRBV19
abundance: few
CDR3aa: CETGTKNEKLFF

j_gene: TRBJ1-1
v_gene: TRBV19
abundance: .
CDR3aa: CASRQGSYNTEAFF

j_gene: TRBJ2-4
v_gene: TRBV5-1
abundance: .
CDR3aa: CASSLATGKGTKNIQYF

j_gene: TRBJ2-7
v_gene: TRBV5-4
abundance: .
CDR3aa: CASSARDRAPHEQYF

j_gene: TRBJ1-1
v_gene: TRBV19
abundance: .
CDR3aa: CATAGVVNTEAFF

j_gene: TRBJ1-1
v_gene: TRBV4-2
abundance: .
CDR3aa: CASSQDQAGSTEAFF

j_gene: TRBJ2-2
v_gene: TRBV19
abundance: once
CDR3aa: CASSIGTDLAAGELFF

j_gene: TRBJ2-5
v_gene: TRBV7-9
abundance: .
CDR3aa: CASSLDLGGTGPSGTQYF

j_gene: TRBJ2-1
v_gene: TRBV7-2
abundance: .
CDR3aa: CASSPGTSFGEQFF

j_gene: TRBJ1-2
v_gene: TRBV6-6
abundance: .
CDR3aa: CASSDRGYGYTF

j_gene: TRBJ1-5
v_gene: TRBV19
abundance: .
CDR3aa: CASSSGTQRRGYSNQPQHF

j_gene: TRBJ2-7
v_gene: TRBV5-1
abundance: .
CDR3aa: CASSLDRFTYEQYF

j_gene: TRBJ2-6
v_gene: TRBV29-1
abundance: .
CDR3aa: CSVKYRLACIQSRANVLTF

j_gene: TRBJ2-7
v_gene: TRBV4-1
abundance: .
CDR3aa: CASSQVGQVYEQYF

j_gene: TRBJ2-3
v_gene: TRBV5-1
abundance: .
CDR3aa: CASSFFLQSTDTQYF

j_gene: TRBJ2-7
v_gene: TRBV7-9
abundance: once
CDR3aa: CASSPQYEQYF